The rows below give T cell receptor beta chains drawn from one sample of a study of control samples from healthy donors and cancer patients. Method: immunoSEQ multiplex PCR; TCRdb's copy keeps in-frame clones and lacks some. The table shows under 200,000 clones, with just under 95% occurring only once. The sequenced sample consisted of blood. The receptors shown here come from a woman aged 40 to 50 in good health. The CDR3 runs from the conserved cysteine through the conserved F or W.

>TRBV6-5|TRBJ2-1
CASSYSEYNEQFF
>TRBV19|TRBJ1-2
CASSTTVLANYGYTF
>TRBV4-1|TRBJ2-1
CASSQDLVEQFF
>TRBV7-2|TRBJ2-3
CASSLRLAGTTDTQYF
>TRBV2|TRBJ1-5
CASSPTTGVESNQPQHF
>TRBV14|TRBJ2-1
CASSQELGPSYNEQFF
>TRBV21-1|TRBJ1-4
CASSRGQLNEKLFF
>TRBV6-1|TRBJ1-5
CASSELGQPQHF
>TRBV5-1|TRBJ2-5
CASSLGTGNGETQYF
>TRBV2|TRBJ1-1
CASSYRTGGTEAFF
>TRBV11-2|TRBJ1-2
CASNLGAINYGYTF
>TRBV15|TRBJ1-6
CATSRDRARTYNSPLHF
>TRBV19|TRBJ2-5
CASSIDRNTRETQYF
>TRBV19|TRBJ2-3
CASSSGAGNADTQYF
>TRBV18|TRBJ1-1
CASLTPTGKTEAFF
>TRBV27|TRBJ2-1
CASSFSGLGNEQFF
>TRBV4-1|TRBJ1-1
CASSQGWGVTEAFF
>TRBV27|TRBJ2-7
CASSLSGTGRFYEQYF
>TRBV7-8|TRBJ1-1
CASSRQGRTEAFF
>TRBV9|TRBJ2-5
CASSLSGTGGRETQYF
>TRBV4-1|TRBJ1-1
CASSQDSGISEAFF
>TRBV5-8|TRBJ2-5
CASSLPGQGEETQYF
>TRBV30|TRBJ1-6
CAWRGGRGPPYNSPLHF
>TRBV14|TRBJ1-2
CASSQVLSYGYTF
>TRBV11-1|TRBJ2-7
CASSSGTGDYEQYF
>TRBV6-6|TRBJ1-2
CASSYSVGQANYGYTF
>TRBV5-6|TRBJ2-2
CASSLDQGSGELFF
>TRBV6-1|TRBJ1-4
CASSDEGDPTSNEKLFF
>TRBV6-5|TRBJ2-3
CASSYNTQYF
>TRBV5-6|TRBJ1-4
CASSIQGARGEKLFF
>TRBV5-4|TRBJ2-5
CASSSDRVGETQYF